Listed below are T cell receptor beta chains from one sample, sequenced in a study of human T cells and chemical hapten exposure. A single record per CDR3 protein comes from TCRdb applying MiXCR to the RACE reads. The table records 35,000 or so distinct CDR3 sequences, over 5.5% of them present only once. Sequenced material: whole blood, taken in connection with sensitization to the hapten diphenylcyclopropenone (DPC). Receptor source: a woman under 40 with alopecia areata. Some clones in this sample may be carry-over from other donors' samples. Each CDR3 is given with its conserved first and last residue. D genes are given only for firm matches. Size values are once, few and many counts, or a class for expanded clones, and some rows have none.

size,J,length,D,V,CDR3,DNA
-,TRBJ1-2,14,-,TRBV2,CASRNRLANYGYTF,TGTGCCAGCAGGAACAGGTTAGCTAACTATGGCTACACCTTC
many,TRBJ1-2,16,TRBD1,TRBV20-1,CSAQTGTGPVVYGYTF,TGCAGTGCACAAACCGGGACAGGGCCGGTGGTCTATGGCTACACCTTC
many,TRBJ2-7,15,-,TRBV6-2/TRBV6-3,CASSYSGRASYEQYF,TGTGCCAGCAGTTACAGCGGCAGGGCGAGCTACGAGCAGTACTTC
few,TRBJ1-5,13,-,TRBV20-1,CSASQGDEKPQHF,TGCAGTGCTAGTCAAGGGGACGAGAAGCCCCAGCATTTT
-,TRBJ2-2,23,-,TRBV25-1,CASSGDPGALRGLLPSNTGELFF,TGTGCCAGCAGTGGGGACCCCGGTGCGTTACGGGGACTGTTACCCTCGAACACCGGGGAGCTGTTTTTT
-,TRBJ2-3,14,-,TRBV10-3,CAISDRGEADTQYF,TGTGCCATCAGTGACAGGGGAGAGGCAGATACGCAGTATTTT
many,TRBJ2-7,13,-,TRBV20-1,CSASSQDFYEQYF,TGCAGTGCTAGTTCACAGGACTTCTACGAGCAGTACTTC
-,TRBJ1-4,14,-,TRBV18,CASSLRGWNEKLFF,TGTGCCAGCTCCCTTAGGGGATGGAATGAAAAACTGTTTTTT
few,TRBJ1-4,15,-,TRBV12-3/TRBV12-4,CASSPRDLTNEKLFF,TGTGCCAGCAGTCCGAGAGATCTCACTAATGAAAAACTGTTTTTT
-,TRBJ2-7,16,-,TRBV15,CATSTPKTTLSYEQYF,TGTGCCACCAGCACCCCGAAGACTACACTCTCCTACGAGCAGTACTTC
few,TRBJ1-4,15,-,TRBV7-9,CASSLVTGFNEKLFF,TGTGCCAGCAGCTTAGTTACAGGCTTCAATGAAAAACTGTTTTTT
many,TRBJ2-7,11,-,TRBV7-9,CASSAQYEQYF,TGTGCCAGCAGCGCACAATACGAGCAGTACTTC
many,TRBJ2-7,17,TRBD1,TRBV12-3/TRBV12-4,CASRLIRDGRGSYEQYF,TGTGCCAGCAGACTCATCCGTGACGGCAGGGGGTCCTACGAGCAGTACTTC
many,TRBJ2-7,13,-,TRBV20-1,CSARDWAGNEQYF,TGCAGTGCTAGAGATTGGGCTGGTAACGAGCAGTACTTC
many,TRBJ1-5,14,TRBD1,TRBV2,CASSSGTGVQPQHF,TGTGCCAGCAGTTCCGGGACAGGGGTTCAGCCCCAGCATTTT
many,TRBJ2-7,14,-,TRBV3-1,CASSPFTGTYEQYF,TGTGCCAGCAGCCCATTTACAGGGACCTACGAGCAGTACTTC
many,TRBJ2-3,12,-,TRBV7-9,CASSLQANTQYF,TGTGCCAGCAGCTTACAGGCAAATACGCAGTATTTT
many,TRBJ2-5,15,TRBD1,TRBV4-3,CASSRQADREETQYF,TGCGCCAGCAGCCGCCAGGCCGACAGGGAAGAGACCCAGTACTTC
many,TRBJ1-1,13,-,TRBV5-8,CASSRGHNTEAFF,TGTGCCAGCAGCCGGGGACACAACACTGAAGCTTTCTTT
few,TRBJ1-1,13,-,TRBV12-3/TRBV12-4,CASSFGGGTEAFF,TGTGCCAGCAGTTTCGGGGGGGGCACTGAAGCTTTCTTT
-,TRBJ1-2,17,-,TRBV3-2,CASSRGLTTTDYYGYTF,TGTGCCAGCAGCCGAGGTCTAACGACGACAGACTACTATGGCTACACCTTC
many,TRBJ1-1,13,-,TRBV30,CAWSVSEHTEAFF,TGTGCCTGGAGTGTCTCGGAACACACTGAAGCTTTCTTT
few,TRBJ2-5,12,-,TRBV6-6,CASSWGQETQYF,TGTGCCAGCTCCTGGGGCCAAGAGACCCAGTACTTC
many,TRBJ1-6,14,-,TRBV5-1,CASSLDGGVSPLHF,TGCGCCAGCAGCTTGGATGGGGGGGTCTCACCCCTCCACTTT
many,TRBJ2-6,17,-,TRBV24-1,CATSPAGRLSGANVLTF,TGTGCCACCAGTCCGGCAGGGCGCCTATCTGGGGCCAACGTCCTGACTTTC
few,TRBJ2-7,14,TRBD2,TRBV12-3/TRBV12-4,CASRTGTLAGEQYF,TGTGCCAGCAGAACTGGGACACTAGCGGGGGAGCAGTACTTC
many,TRBJ1-3,15,-,TRBV27,CASSPSPLNRNTIYF,TGTGCCAGCAGTCCCTCCCCCCTCAACCGGAACACCATATATTTT
-,TRBJ1-5,14,-,TRBV12-3/TRBV12-4,CASSFRRYDQPQHF,TGTGCCAGCAGTTTTCGACGGTATGATCAGCCCCAGCATTTT
many,TRBJ1-1,16,TRBD1,TRBV4-3,CASSQDYGTANERAFF,TGCGCCAGCAGCCAAGATTACGGGACAGCCAACGAGAGGGCTTTCTTT
few,TRBJ1-6,14,-,TRBV7-3,CASSLTADRSPLHF,TGTGCCAGCAGCTTAACGGCGGACCGATCACCCCTCCACTTT
-,TRBJ2-7,15,TRBD1,TRBV2,CASSTRQGISSEQYF,TGTGCCAGCAGCACAAGACAGGGAATTTCGAGTGAGCAGTACTTC
few,TRBJ2-7,12,-,TRBV25-1,CASSEWGDEQYF,TGTGCCAGCAGTGAATGGGGGGACGAGCAGTACTTC
many,TRBJ2-3,16,-,TRBV24-1,CATSDLRAVGQNTQYF,TGTGCCACCAGTGATTTGCGCGCAGTCGGGCAGAATACGCAGTATTTT
-,TRBJ1-1,17,-,TRBV2,CASSEIGAGTRNTEAFF,TGTGCCAGCAGTGAAATCGGGGCTGGGACGAGAAACACTGAAGCTTTCTTT
many,TRBJ1-1,17,-,TRBV7-2,CASSPQVGGDDPTEAFF,TGTGCCAGCAGTCCTCAGGTTGGGGGCGATGATCCCACTGAAGCTTTCTTT
few,TRBJ2-3,17,-,TRBV5-1,CASSLVSSGTSTDTQYF,TGCGCCAGCAGCTTGGTGTCCAGCGGAACTAGCACAGATACGCAGTATTTT
-,TRBJ1-1,15,-,TRBV5-1,CASSSGGGSNTEAFF,TGCGCCAGCAGCTCGGGAGGCGGGTCGAACACTGAAGCTTTCTTT
many,TRBJ2-1,15,TRBD1,TRBV20-1,CSADGDRGQVNEQFF,TGCAGTGCCGACGGAGACAGGGGGCAAGTGAATGAGCAGTTCTTC
few,TRBJ2-5,15,-,TRBV5-1,CASSSLDSLDFSQYF,TGCGCCAGCAGCTCCCTCGACAGTTTGGATTTTTCCCAGTACTTC
few,TRBJ1-5,16,-,TRBV4-3,CASSQVRGAGSQPQHF,TGCGCCAGCAGCCAAGTGCGGGGCGCTGGGAGTCAGCCCCAGCATTTT
-,TRBJ1-6,14,-,TRBV6-5,CASSYRGNNSPLHF,TGTGCCAGCAGTTACCGGGGAAATAATTCACCCCTCCACTTT
few,TRBJ2-3,15,-,TRBV7-2,CASSPGGRSTDTQYF,TGTGCCAGCAGCCCGGGGGGCCGGAGCACAGATACGCAGTATTTT
few,TRBJ2-1,18,TRBD2,TRBV6-6,CASTQGSGAKKTYNEQFF,TGTGCCAGCACCCAGGGTAGCGGGGCCAAGAAGACCTACAATGAGCAGTTCTTC
-,TRBJ1-6,14,TRBD1,TRBV27,CASRWDSVNSPLHF,TGTGCCAGCAGGTGGGACAGCGTGAATTCACCCCTCCACTTT
many,TRBJ2-5,13,TRBD1,TRBV6-6,CASSTDREETQYF,TGTGCCAGCAGTACCGACAGGGAGGAGACCCAGTACTTC
-,TRBJ2-6,15,-,TRBV19,CASSIAGSGANVLTF,TGTGCCAGTAGTATAGCGGGGTCTGGGGCCAACGTCCTGACTTTC
many,TRBJ2-1,16,TRBD1,TRBV6-2/TRBV6-3,CASSYFRDRGTPEQFF,TGTGCCAGCAGTTACTTCCGGGACAGGGGTACTCCCGAGCAGTTCTTC
many,TRBJ1-5,13,-,TRBV18,CASSGQNNQPQHF,TGTGCCAGCTCAGGACAGAACAATCAGCCCCAGCATTTT
-,TRBJ2-3,15,-,TRBV7-2,CASNPGTASTDTQYF,TGTGCCAGCAACCCCGGGACGGCTAGCACAGATACGCAGTATTTT
-,TRBJ2-6,18,TRBD1,TRBV12-3/TRBV12-4,CASSAGGRILSGANVLTF,TGTGCCAGCAGTGCAGGGGGCCGGATACTCTCTGGGGCCAACGTCCTGACTTTC
few,TRBJ1-5,14,TRBD1,TRBV6-5,CASRLGQGNQPQHF,TGTGCCAGCAGGCTCGGACAGGGCAATCAGCCCCAGCATTTT
-,TRBJ1-5,14,-,TRBV20-1,CSASSRGSNQPQHF,TGCAGTGCTAGTTCTCGGGGGAGCAATCAGCCCCAGCATTTT
many,TRBJ2-1,13,TRBD2,TRBV6-5,CASRPTSGGEQFF,TGTGCCAGCAGACCGACTAGCGGGGGGGAGCAGTTCTTC
-,TRBJ1-6,13,-,TRBV5-6,CASSLWGNSPLHF,TGTGCCAGCAGCTTGTGGGGTAATTCACCCCTCCACTTT
few,TRBJ2-3,15,TRBD2,TRBV6-2/TRBV6-3,CASSYGGAGEDTQYF,TGTGCCAGCAGTTACGGTGGCGCGGGGGAAGATACGCAGTATTTT
many,TRBJ1-3,17,-,TRBV11-2,CASSLDSPGRRGNTIYF,TGTGCCAGCAGCTTAGATTCTCCGGGGAGGAGAGGAAACACCATATATTTT